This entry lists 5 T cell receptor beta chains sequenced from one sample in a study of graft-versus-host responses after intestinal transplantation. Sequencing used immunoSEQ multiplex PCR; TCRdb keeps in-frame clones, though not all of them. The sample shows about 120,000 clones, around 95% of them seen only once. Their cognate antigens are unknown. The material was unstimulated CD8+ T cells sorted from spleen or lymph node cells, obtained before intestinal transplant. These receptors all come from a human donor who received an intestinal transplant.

The chain's CDR3 is CASTAGGSSYEQYF. The CDR3 nucleotides read TGTGCCAGTACCGCAGGGGGTAGCTCCTACGAGCAGTACTTC. This sequence joins TRBV19 and TRBJ2-7; 7 nucleotides align to TRBD1. Germline V CDR1 and CDR2: LNHDA, SQIVND (reference sequence). The CDR3 spans 14 residues. V trimming: 7 bases; J trimming: 0 bases; junction bases outside the gene matches: 6.

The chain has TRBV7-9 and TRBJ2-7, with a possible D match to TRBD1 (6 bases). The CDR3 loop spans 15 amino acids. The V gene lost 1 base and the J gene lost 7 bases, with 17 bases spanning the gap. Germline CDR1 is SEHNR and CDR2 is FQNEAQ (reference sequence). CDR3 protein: CASSLVVGQFKEQYF. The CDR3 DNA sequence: TGTGCCAGCAGCTTAGTGGTAGGACAGTTTAAGGAGCAGTACTTC.

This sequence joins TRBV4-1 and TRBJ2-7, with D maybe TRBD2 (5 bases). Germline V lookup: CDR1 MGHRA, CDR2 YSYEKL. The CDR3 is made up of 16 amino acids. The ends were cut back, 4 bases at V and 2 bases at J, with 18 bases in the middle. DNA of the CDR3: TGCGCCAGCAGCCCTCTGCTAGCTAAGAGAACCTACGAGCAGTACTTC. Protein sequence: CASSPLLAKRTYEQYF.

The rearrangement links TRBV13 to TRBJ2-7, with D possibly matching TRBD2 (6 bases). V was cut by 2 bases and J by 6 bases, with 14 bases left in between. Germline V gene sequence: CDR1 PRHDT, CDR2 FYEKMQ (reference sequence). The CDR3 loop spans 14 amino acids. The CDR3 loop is CASSLTGLAGEQYF. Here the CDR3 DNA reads TGTGCCAGCAGCTTAACGGGACTCGCCGGCGAGCAGTACTTC.

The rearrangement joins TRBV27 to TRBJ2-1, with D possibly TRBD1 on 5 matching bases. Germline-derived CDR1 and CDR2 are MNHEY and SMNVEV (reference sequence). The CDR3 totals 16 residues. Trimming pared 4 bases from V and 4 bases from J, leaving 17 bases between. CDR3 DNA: TGTGCCAGCAGTTGGGGCCCTGGGGCCAAGTACAATGAGCAGTTCTTC. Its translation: CASSWGPGAKYNEQFF.